This T cell receptor beta chain was sequenced for a study of glioma-infiltrating T cells after dendritic cell vaccination. Study overall: Samples are from glioblastoma patients in Phase I and II dendritic cell vaccine trials.

Generated by immunoSEQ multiplex PCR, the TCRdb table keeps only in-frame clones and is missing some. The profile covers roughly 98,000 clones, with more than 75% appearing a single time and 15% to 19% taken by the ten largest. Fresh-frozen tumor tissue and more than two years of survival data were available for all. Germline V gene data show CDR1 as MNHNY and CDR2 as SVGAGI (reference sequence). Trimming shortened V by 0 bases and J by 9 bases, and 17 bases separated the two germline ends. This CDR3 has 15 residues. The rearrangement links TRBV6-6 to TRBJ1-1; tentative D call: TRBD1 (6 bases). This TCR was sampled from a human donor with glioblastoma. The material was blood, obtained before dendritic cell vaccination. CDR3 sequence (DNA): TGTGCCAGCAGTTACTCGGAAGTACAGGGACCCCAAGCTTTCTTT. This gives the protein CASSYSEVQGPQAFF.